The clone carrying this T cell receptor beta chain has only a few counts. These data belong to a study of blood T cell repertoires in COVID-19. Across the study: There were acute and convalescent COVID-19 samples, and they came from the United States, Italy and Spain.

Original handling: Cell counts per sample came from amplifying reference gene primers. The repertoire was sequenced with immunoSEQ multiplex PCR; TCRdb's copy has only in-frame clones and lacks some. D and trimming were read from the DNA, whereas the V and J calls and clone size are those reported in that table. The sample lists about 160,000 clones; 84% were seen once. The ends were cut back, 2 bases at V and 7 bases at J, with 12 bases in the middle. Germline V gene data show CDR1 as SGHVS and CDR2 as FQNEAQ. This CDR3 is built from 14 residues. Individuals aged roughly 18 to 95 years were recruited from some 26 US areas. Allocation to cohorts depended on clinical history reported by the participants.

Sequenced material: PBMCs or T cells enriched from blood (not recorded which). V is TRBV7-8 and J is TRBJ1-3; no clear D. This sequence originates from a woman in her forties or fifties who had recovered from COVID-19. The CDR3 nucleotides are TGTGCCAGCAGCTTACGACTCGGAGAGAACACCATATATTTT. Translation gives CASSLRLGENTIYF.